The source of this T cell receptor (beta chain) is a study of blood T cell repertoires in COVID-19. About the study: Nucleic acid was either cDNA or gDNA, and it came from T cells, B-cell-depleted T cells, or PBMCs.

Here immunoSEQ multiplex PCR was the method, and the copy in TCRdb shows in-frame clones only, minus some. There are more than 200,000 clones in the sample; 83% occur only once, and approximately 2.5% lies in the top ten. The CDR3 length is 11 residues. Germline V CDR1 and CDR2: SGHAT, FQNNGV. Trimming pared 2 bases from V and 8 bases from J, leaving 3 bases between. The sequenced material came from peripheral blood. The chain is built from TRBV11-2 and TRBJ2-2; no definite D call. The clonotype comes from a woman aged 65 to 85 with active or convalescent COVID-19. DNA for the CDR3: TGTGCCAGCAGCTTATCGGGGGAGCTGTTTTTT. As protein: CASSLSGELFF.